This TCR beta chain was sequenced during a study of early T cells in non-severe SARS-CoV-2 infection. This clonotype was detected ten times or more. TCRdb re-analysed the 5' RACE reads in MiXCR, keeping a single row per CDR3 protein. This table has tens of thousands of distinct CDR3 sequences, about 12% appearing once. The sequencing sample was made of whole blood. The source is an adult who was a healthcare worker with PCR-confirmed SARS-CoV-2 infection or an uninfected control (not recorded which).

CDR3 in amino acids: CASTRGRQGEGTSYGYTF. The CDR3, as DNA: TGTGCCAGCACCCGGGGGAGACAGGGGGAAGGAACTAGCTATGGCTACACCTTC. The chain recombines TRBV6-1 with TRBJ1-2, with 9 bases fitting TRBD1. The CDR3 totals 18 residues. V lost 7 bases and J lost 4; bases outside the gene matches: 19. The germline gives CDR1 MNHNS, CDR2 SASEGT.